One and the same sample provided the 26 T cell receptor beta chains below, sequenced in a study of T cell responses to AZD1222 COVID-19 vaccine. Some clones are missing from TCRdb's copy, which holds only in-frame ones; the method was immunoSEQ multiplex PCR. The sample records 130,000 or so clones, 90% to 95% being singletons. The sequencing here drew on peripheral blood, taken on day 0 of AZD1222 vaccination. Receptors were obtained from an adult in good health.

The chain couples TRBV27 to TRBJ2-1, with 8 bases aligning to TRBD1. Germline-derived CDR1 and CDR2 are MNHEY and SMNVEV (reference sequence). The CDR3 extends over 14 amino acids. V was clipped by 6 bases and J by 2 bases; unmatched bases: 3. The CDR3 is CASREQGAYNEQFF. The CDR3, as DNA: TGTGCCAGCAGAGAACAGGGGGCCTACAATGAGCAGTTCTTC.

The V and J genes are TRBV4-1 and TRBJ2-7; possibly TRBD2 for D (5 bases). The CDR3 runs to 13 residues. Germline V gene sequence: CDR1 MGHRA, CDR2 YSYEKL. V lost 4 bases, J lost 3 bases, and 10 bases lay in between. CDR3 in amino acids: CASSPKDYYEQYF. The DNA for the CDR3 is TGCGCCAGCAGCCCTAAAGACTACTACGAGCAGTACTTC.

V gene TRBV7-8 combines with J gene TRBJ1-5, with 10 bases aligning to TRBD1. The CDR3 runs 15 residues. Germline lookup yields CDR1 SGHVS and CDR2 FQNEAQ. Trimming took 5 bases from V and 5 from J; bases not matched to a gene: 6. The CDR3 DNA reads as TGTGCCAGCAGCAACCGGGACAGGGGTCATCAGCCCCAGCATTTT. Its translation is CASSNRDRGHQPQHF.

The chain recombines TRBV11-2 with TRBJ2-3; 7 bases match TRBD1. The CDR3 is made up of 15 amino acids. After removal of 6 bases from V and 4 bases from J, the junction contained 10 bases not matched to a gene. In germline, CDR1 is SGHAT, CDR2 FQNNGV. CDR3 loop: CASSRDRQSSDTQYF. The CDR3 DNA sequence: TGTGCCAGCAGTAGGGACAGACAAAGTTCAGATACGCAGTATTTT.

The genes are TRBV7-8 and TRBJ2-5; D possibly corresponds to TRBD2 (11 bases). The V end lost 5 bases, the J end lost 4 bases, and 38 bases lay between the germline ends. Germline assignment: CDR1 SGHVS and CDR2 FQNEAQ. The length of the CDR3 is 22 residues. CDR3 protein: CASSLGTGVRLAGGGVPETQYF. As DNA, the CDR3 is TGTGCCAGCAGCCTGGGGACAGGGGTTAGGCTAGCGGGAGGAGGAGTCCCAGAGACCCAGTACTTC.

As regards this clone: Other DNA sequences in the same sample also yield this CDR3. This chain uses TRBV6-5 with TRBJ1-5; D is unresolved. Trimming removed 7 bases at V and 0 bases at J, with 7 bases between. CDR3 size: 13 residues. Per the germline V gene, CDR1 is MNHEY and CDR2 is SVGAGI. The CDR3 spells CASKVDSNQPQHF. DNA of the CDR3: TGTGCCAGCAAGGTAGATAGCAATCAGCCCCAGCATTTT.

The chain employs TRBV19 and TRBJ2-7; D may be TRBD2 (5 bases). The germline gives CDR1 LNHDA, CDR2 SQIVND (reference sequence). Trimming left V 5 bases short and J 5 bases short, with 22 bases between. This CDR3 is 16 amino acids long. The CDR3 nucleotides read TGTGCCAGTAGTGAGGGAAGGATGTTTTTTGCCCACGAGCAGTACTTC. Protein product: CASSEGRMFFAHEQYF. Full variable domain (missing parts from reference TRBV19 and TRBJ2-7): DGGITQSPKYLFRKEGQNVTLSCEQNLNHDAMYWYRQDPGQGLRLIYYSQIVNDFQKGDIAEGYSVSREKKESFPLTVTSAQKNPTAFYLCASSEGRMFFAHEQYFGPGTRLTVT.

V is TRBV3-1 (or the pseudogene TRBV3-2) and J is TRBJ1-1; D is perhaps TRBD1 (6 bases). The germline V and J ends were trimmed by 3 bases and 5 bases, with 13 bases remaining between them. Germline V gene data show CDR1 as LGHDT and CDR2 as YNNKEL (reference sequence). This CDR3 is built from 14 residues. Written as DNA, the CDR3 is TGTGCCAGCAGCCAGGGGGCGAGGGGGACTGAAGCTTTCTTT. It encodes CASSQGARGTEAFF.

CDR3 bases: TGCAGCGCCATGGCCACGGATAGCAATCAGCCCCAGCATTTT. It translates to CSAMATDSNQPQHF. The chain recombines TRBV29-1 with TRBJ1-5; the D is unclear. CDR3 length: 14 amino acids. V lost 7 bases to trimming and J lost 0 bases, with 13 bases between them. Germline values: CDR1 SQVTM, CDR2 ANQGSEA.

The chain uses TRBV19 and TRBJ2-1; TRBD2 aligns across 9 bases. V dropped 5 bases and J dropped 0; count of bases not matched to a gene: 8. The CDR3 covers 17 residues. Germline assignment: CDR1 LNHDA and CDR2 SQIVND (reference sequence). The CDR3 DNA reads as TGTGCCAGTAGTCTACGGACTAGCGCGAGCTCCTACAATGAGCAGTTCTTC. Amino acid sequence: CASSLRTSASSYNEQFF.

This chain joins TRBV7-6 and TRBJ1-1; 12 bases line up with TRBD1. The CDR3 contains 18 residues. Trimming took 5 bases from V and 5 from J; bases not matched to a gene: 15. Germline loops: CDR1 SGHVS, CDR2 FNYEAQ. The CDR3 sequence is CASSPSGTGGPRGTEAFF. The CDR3 DNA reads TGTGCCAGCAGCCCCTCCGGGACAGGGGGCCCCCGGGGGACTGAAGCTTTCTTT.

J is TRBJ1-2 and V is TRBV12-5, with a weak D call TRBD1 (5 bases). The length of the CDR3 is 15 residues. Trimming pared 0 bases from V and 8 bases from J, leaving 16 bases between. The V gene's germline CDR1 is LGHNT and CDR2 FRNRAP. CDR3 in DNA: TGTGCTAGTGGTTTGGTAATGCAGGGTAAGGACGGCTACACCTTC. Translating it yields CASGLVMQGKDGYTF. The whole variable domain, remainder taken from reference TRBV12-5 and TRBJ1-2, is DARVTQTPRHKVTEMGQEVTMRCQPILGHNTVFWYRQTMMQGLELLAYFRNRAPLDDSGMPKDRFSAEMPDATLATLKIQPSEPRDSAVYFCASGLVMQGKDGYTFGSGTRLTVV.

This rearrangement joins TRBV30 to TRBJ2-3, with a weak D call TRBD2 (6 bases). CDR1 and CDR2 from the germline V gene are GTSNPN and SVGIG (reference sequence). With 4 bases removed from V and 0 bases from J, the gap between germline ends came to 14 bases. CDR3 length: 15 residues. The CDR3, as DNA: TGTGCCTGGAAGCCCCTGGGGACTAGCACAGATACGCAGTATTTT. It codes for CAWKPLGTSTDTQYF.

The genes are TRBV5-6 and TRBJ2-4, with TRBD2 matching over 14 bases. This CDR3 contains 19 residues. Germline-derived CDR1 and CDR2 are SGHDT and YYEEEE. Trimming took 3 bases from V and 1 from J; bases not matched to a gene: 9. DNA of the CDR3: TGTGCCAGCAGCTCCGGGACTAGCGGGAGTCAGGAGGCCAAAAACATTCAGTACTTC. Residues: CASSSGTSGSQEAKNIQYF.

The V call is TRBV23-1, the J call TRBJ1-3; possible D gene TRBD1, 6 bases. TRBV23-1 is filed as an ORF, its function uncertain. V lost 8 bases to trimming and J lost 0 bases, with 14 bases between them. CDR3 size: 15 residues. This CDR3 is CASSPTGRSGNTIYF. DNA of the CDR3: TGCGCCAGCTCCCCGACAGGCCGCTCTGGAAACACCATATATTTT.

The chain uses TRBV30 and TRBJ2-2; TRBD2 matches 8 bases. The ends lost 7 bases at V and 7 bases at J; junction bases unmatched: 5. There are 12 residues in the CDR3. CDR1 and CDR2 from the germline V gene are GTSNPN and SVGIG (reference sequence). The CDR3 sequence: CALTSENGELFF. The DNA for the CDR3 is TGTGCCTTGACTAGCGAGAACGGGGAGCTGTTTTTT.

The chain combines TRBV18 with TRBJ2-5; a weak D match, TRBD1 (6 bases). Germline V lookup: CDR1 KGHSH, CDR2 LQKENI. The CDR3 is 13 amino acids. Trimming shortened V by 3 bases and J by 5 bases, and 10 bases separated the two germline ends. This CDR3 reads CASSPGQFETQYF. The DNA of the CDR3 is TGTGCCAGCTCACCTGGACAGTTCGAGACCCAGTACTTC.

In DNA, the CDR3 is TGTGCCAGCAGCCAAGACGGACTAGTCTCGGCCAAAAACATTCAGTACTTC. This gives the protein CASSQDGLVSAKNIQYF. The V and J genes are TRBV14 and TRBJ2-4; 7 bases agree with TRBD2. The CDR3 is made up of 17 amino acids. Germline loops: CDR1 SGHDN, CDR2 FVKESK. The ends lost 0 bases at V and 1 base at J; junction bases unmatched: 6. Filled out from reference TRBV14 and TRBJ2-4, the complete variable domain reads EAGVTQFPSHSVIEKGQTVTLRCDPISGHDNLYWYRRVMGKEIKFLLHFVKESKQDESGMPNNRFLAERTGGTYSTLKVQPAELEDSGVYFCASSQDGLVSAKNIQYFGAGTRLSVL.

The CDR3 bases are TGTGCCAGCAGACCTGGGACTATTGGCTACACCTTC. This translates into CASRPGTIGYTF. V is TRBV28 and J is TRBJ1-2, with TRBD1 as a possible D gene (5 bases). CDR3 size: 12 residues. The V gene lost 6 bases and the J gene lost 7 bases, with 12 bases spanning the gap. CDR1 is MDHEN and CDR2 is SYDVKM in the germline V gene.

The rearrangement uses TRBV7-8 and TRBJ2-7, with 7 bases identical to TRBD1. This CDR3 is built from 14 residues. Germline lookup yields CDR1 SGHVS and CDR2 FQNEAQ. After removal of 5 bases from V and 5 bases from J, the junction contained 9 bases not matched to a gene. The CDR3 sequence: CASSPNGQVDEQYF. DNA for the CDR3: TGTGCCAGCAGCCCTAACGGACAGGTTGACGAGCAGTACTTC. Complete variable domain (other parts from reference TRBV7-8 and TRBJ2-7): GAGVSQSPRYKVAKRGQDVALRCDPISGHVSLFWYQQALGQGPEFLTYFQNEAQLDKSGLPSDRFFAERPEGSVSTLKIQRTQQEDSAVYLCASSPNGQVDEQYFGPGTRLTVT.

This chain connects TRBV24-1 to TRBJ2-1, with 7 bases identical to TRBD2. The CDR3 is 13 amino acids. Germline V CDR1 and CDR2: KGHDR, SFDVKD. With V trimmed by 9 bases and J by 7 bases, 8 bases remained unmatched. The CDR3 DNA sequence: TGTGCCACCTCCCGGGACGGGGGGAATGAGCAGTTCTTC. This gives the protein CATSRDGGNEQFF.

As DNA, the CDR3 is TGTGCCAGCAGCTTAGACCGGTTTTTGAGCGGGTTCCTCAATGAGCAGTTCTTC. Amino acids: CASSLDRFLSGFLNEQFF. V is TRBV7-6 and J is TRBJ2-1, with D maybe TRBD2 (6 bases). Trimming stripped 1 base from V and 6 bases from J, with 22 bases between. Germline V CDR1 and CDR2: SGHVS, FNYEAQ. CDR3 size: 18 residues.

A few counts support this clone. This chain's CDR3 is CASSYSGRARGDNEQFF. The CDR3 DNA follows: TGTGCCAGCTCGTATAGCGGGAGGGCCCGGGGGGACAATGAGCAGTTCTTC. The chain uses TRBV18 and TRBJ2-1, with TRBD2 matching over 11 bases. The CDR3 consists of 17 residues. V lost 6 bases, J lost 5 bases, and 12 bases stayed unmatched. Germline CDR1 reads KGHSH; CDR2 reads LQKENI.

In nucleotides, the CDR3 is TGTGCCAGCAGTCCTCCTACTAGCGTGGGCGAGCAGTACTTC. Residues: CASSPPTSVGEQYF. The chain combines TRBV6-5 with TRBJ2-7; 7 bases align to TRBD2. This CDR3 region has 14 residues. With 5 bases clipped from V and 6 bases from J, the junction kept 10 bases outside the gene matches. CDR1 and CDR2 from the germline V gene are MNHEY and SVGAGI.

This rearrangement joins TRBV6-6 to TRBJ2-1; 8 bases agree with TRBD2. This CDR3 has 15 amino acids. CDR1 MNHNY and CDR2 SVGAGI come from the germline V gene (reference sequence). The V segment lost 7 bases and the J segment 3 bases; nucleotides outside the gene matches: 8. The CDR3: CASTLTSGDYNEQFF. The CDR3 nucleotides read TGTGCCAGCACCCTTACTAGCGGAGACTACAATGAGCAGTTCTTC.

The chain recombines TRBV13 with TRBJ2-7; D call uncertain. Germline lookup yields CDR1 PRHDT and CDR2 FYEKMQ (reference sequence). Trimming removed 3 bases from V and 2 bases from J, with 14 bases in between. The CDR3 runs to 15 residues. This chain's CDR3 is CASSFAVAGAYEQYF. The CDR3, as DNA: TGTGCCAGCAGCTTTGCGGTGGCAGGCGCCTACGAGCAGTACTTC.